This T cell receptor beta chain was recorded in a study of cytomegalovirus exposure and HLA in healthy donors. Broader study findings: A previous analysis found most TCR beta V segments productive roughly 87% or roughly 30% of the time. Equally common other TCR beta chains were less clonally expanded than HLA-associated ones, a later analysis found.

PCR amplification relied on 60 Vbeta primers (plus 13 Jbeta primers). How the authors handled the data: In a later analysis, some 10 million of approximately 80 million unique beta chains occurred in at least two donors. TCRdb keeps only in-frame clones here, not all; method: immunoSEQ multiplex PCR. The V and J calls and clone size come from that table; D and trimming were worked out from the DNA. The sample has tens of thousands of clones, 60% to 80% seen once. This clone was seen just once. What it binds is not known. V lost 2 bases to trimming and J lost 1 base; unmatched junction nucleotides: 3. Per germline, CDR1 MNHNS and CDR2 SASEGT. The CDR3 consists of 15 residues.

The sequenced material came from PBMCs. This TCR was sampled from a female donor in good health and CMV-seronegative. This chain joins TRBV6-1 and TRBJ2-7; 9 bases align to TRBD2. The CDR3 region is CASSEWSGRSYEQYF. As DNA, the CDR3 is TGTGCCAGCAGTGAATGGAGCGGGAGGTCCTACGAGCAGTACTTC.